The clone carrying this T cell receptor beta chain is deemed medium-sized. The antigen remains unidentified. As it was prepared, the TCRbeta library received unique molecular identifiers. TCRdb independently ran MiXCR on the PCR reads; one entry per CDR3 protein. The data contain 6,500 to 9,000 distinct CDR3 sequences, 30% of them singletons. The data are from a study of T-cell reconstitution after alpha-beta-depleted transplantation in children. Study findings and constraints: Where alpha-beta T cells came from about two months after transplant was reportedly several hundred expanded graft clones. Hyperexpanded clones declined; after one year, newly produced T cells mostly supplied diversity. Several patients had high TCRbeta diversity at day 60; it came from surviving recipient T cells and thymic progenitors.

Per germline, CDR1 LNHNV and CDR2 YYDKDF (reference sequence). The CDR3 extends over 15 amino acids. Trimming pared 1 base from V and 9 bases from J, leaving 13 bases between. This TCR came from a boy less than two years old who had a stem cell transplant for SCID, so the T cells may come from the graft donor. This chain joins TRBV15 and TRBJ1-6; D is perhaps TRBD1 (5 bases). The source material was peripheral blood, sampled 60 days after TCRalphabeta/CD19-depleted stem cell transplant. The CDR3 DNA sequence: TGTGCCACCAGCAGAGGGACATCTCAGAGTTCACCCCTCCACTTT. Its protein is CATSRGTSQSSPLHF.